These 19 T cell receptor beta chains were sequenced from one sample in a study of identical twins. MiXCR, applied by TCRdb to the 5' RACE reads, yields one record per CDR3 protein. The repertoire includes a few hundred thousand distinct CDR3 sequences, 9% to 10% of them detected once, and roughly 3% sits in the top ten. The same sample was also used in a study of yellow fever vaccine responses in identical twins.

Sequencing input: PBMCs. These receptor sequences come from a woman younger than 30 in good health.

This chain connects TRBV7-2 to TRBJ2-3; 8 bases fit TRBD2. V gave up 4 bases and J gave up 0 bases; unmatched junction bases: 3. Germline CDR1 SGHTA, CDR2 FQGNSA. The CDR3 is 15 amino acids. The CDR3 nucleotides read TGTGCCAGCAGCTCCAGCGGGAGAAGCACAGATACGCAGTATTTT. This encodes CASSSSGRSTDTQYF. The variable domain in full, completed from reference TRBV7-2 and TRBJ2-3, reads GAGVSQSPSNKVTEKGKDVELRCDPISGHTALYWYRQSLGQGLEFLIYFQGNSAPDKSGLPSDRFSAERTGGSVSTLTIQRTQQEDSAVYLCASSSSGRSTDTQYFGPGTRLTVL.

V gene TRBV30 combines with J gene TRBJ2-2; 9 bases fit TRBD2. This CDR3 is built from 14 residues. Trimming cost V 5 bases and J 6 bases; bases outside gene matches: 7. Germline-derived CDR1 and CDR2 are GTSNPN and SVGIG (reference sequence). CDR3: CAWGYLAGAGELFF. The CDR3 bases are TGTGCCTGGGGTTACTTAGCGGGAGCCGGGGAGCTGTTTTTT.

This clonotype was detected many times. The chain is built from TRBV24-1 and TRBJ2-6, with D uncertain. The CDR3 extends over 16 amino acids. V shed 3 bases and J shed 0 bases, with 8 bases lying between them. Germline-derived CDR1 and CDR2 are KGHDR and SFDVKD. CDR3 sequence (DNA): TGTGCCACCAGTGATCCTGCCTCCTCTGGGGCCAACGTCCTGACTTTC. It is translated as CATSDPASSGANVLTF.

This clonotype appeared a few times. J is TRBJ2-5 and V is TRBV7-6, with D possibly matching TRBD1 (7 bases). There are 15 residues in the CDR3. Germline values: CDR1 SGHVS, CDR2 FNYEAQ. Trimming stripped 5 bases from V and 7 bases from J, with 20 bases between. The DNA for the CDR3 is TGTGCCAGCAGCAGACCCGGGACAGCAGCGGGGACCCAGTACTTC. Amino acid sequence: CASSRPGTAAGTQYF.

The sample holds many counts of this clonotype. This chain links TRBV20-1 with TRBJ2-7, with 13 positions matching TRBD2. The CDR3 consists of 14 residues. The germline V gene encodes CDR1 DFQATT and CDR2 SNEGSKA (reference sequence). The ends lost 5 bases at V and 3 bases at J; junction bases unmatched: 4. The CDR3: CSAWTSGSVYEQYF. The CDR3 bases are TGCAGTGCTTGGACTAGCGGGAGTGTCTACGAGCAGTACTTC.

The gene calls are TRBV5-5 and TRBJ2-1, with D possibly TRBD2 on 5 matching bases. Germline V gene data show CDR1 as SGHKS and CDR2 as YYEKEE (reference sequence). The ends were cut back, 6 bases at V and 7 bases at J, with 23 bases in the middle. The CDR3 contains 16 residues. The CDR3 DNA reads TGTGCCAGCAACCACGAGGGCACCCAAGGTGGGAATGAGCAGTTCTTC. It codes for CASNHEGTQGGNEQFF. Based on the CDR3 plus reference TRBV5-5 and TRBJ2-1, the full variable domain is DAGVTQSPTHLIKTRGQQVTLRCSPISGHKSVSWYQQVLGQGPQFIFQYYEKEERGRGNFPDRFSARQFPNYSSELNVNALLLGDSALYLCASNHEGTQGGNEQFFGPGTRLTVL.

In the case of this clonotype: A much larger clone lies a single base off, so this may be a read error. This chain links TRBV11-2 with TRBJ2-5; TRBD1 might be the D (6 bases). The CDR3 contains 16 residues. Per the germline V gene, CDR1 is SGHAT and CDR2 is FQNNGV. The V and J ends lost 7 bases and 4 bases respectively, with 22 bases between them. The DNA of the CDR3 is TGTGCCAGCACCAAGATGGGACATGGGGGTGGAGAGACCCAGTACTTC. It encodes CASTKMGHGGGETQYF.

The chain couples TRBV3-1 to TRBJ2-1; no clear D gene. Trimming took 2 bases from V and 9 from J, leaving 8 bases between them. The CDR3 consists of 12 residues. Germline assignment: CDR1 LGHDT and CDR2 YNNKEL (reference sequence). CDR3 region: CASSQHGSEQFF. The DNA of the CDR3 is TGTGCCAGCAGCCAACATGGCAGTGAGCAGTTCTTC.

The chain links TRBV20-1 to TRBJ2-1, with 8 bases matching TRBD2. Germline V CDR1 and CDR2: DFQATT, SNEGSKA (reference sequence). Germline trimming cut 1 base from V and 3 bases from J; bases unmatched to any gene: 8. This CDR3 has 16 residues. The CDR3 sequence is CSARATPGLDYNEQFF. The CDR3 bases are TGCAGTGCTAGAGCTACTCCGGGACTAGACTACAATGAGCAGTTCTTC.

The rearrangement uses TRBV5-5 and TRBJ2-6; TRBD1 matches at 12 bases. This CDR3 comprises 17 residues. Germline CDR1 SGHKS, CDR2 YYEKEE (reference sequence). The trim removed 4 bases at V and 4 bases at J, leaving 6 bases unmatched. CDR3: CASSNRDRGPGANVLTF. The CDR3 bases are TGTGCCAGCAGCAACCGGGACAGGGGGCCCGGGGCCAACGTCCTGACTTTC.

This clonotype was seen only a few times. The CDR3 nucleotides read TGTGCCAGCAGCCATTGGGGGGGGGGTGAAAACATTCAGTACTTC. It is translated as CASSHWGGGENIQYF. This chain uses TRBV3-1 with TRBJ2-4; 7 bases match TRBD2. Per germline, CDR1 LGHDT and CDR2 YNNKEL (reference sequence). Trimming cost V 3 bases and J 5 bases; bases outside gene matches: 7. This CDR3 has 15 residues.

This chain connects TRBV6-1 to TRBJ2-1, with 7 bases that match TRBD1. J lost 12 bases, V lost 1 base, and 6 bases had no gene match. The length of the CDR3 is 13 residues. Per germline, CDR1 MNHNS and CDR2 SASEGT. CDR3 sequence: CASSEGRTGGQFF. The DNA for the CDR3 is TGTGCCAGCAGTGAAGGCCGGACAGGTGGGCAGTTCTTC.

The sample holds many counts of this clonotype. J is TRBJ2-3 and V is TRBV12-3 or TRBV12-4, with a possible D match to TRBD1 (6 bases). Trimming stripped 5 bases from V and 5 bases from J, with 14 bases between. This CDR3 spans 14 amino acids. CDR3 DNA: TGTGCCAGCAGTCTTAAGCAGGGGCTAGATACGCAGTATTTT. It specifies CASSLKQGLDTQYF.

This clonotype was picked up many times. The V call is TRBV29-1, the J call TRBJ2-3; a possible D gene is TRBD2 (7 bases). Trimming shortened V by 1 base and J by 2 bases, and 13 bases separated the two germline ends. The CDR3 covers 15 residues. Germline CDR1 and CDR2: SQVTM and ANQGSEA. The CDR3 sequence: CSVEGGGLNTDTQYF. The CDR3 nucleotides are TGCAGCGTTGAAGGGGGGGGGCTCAACACAGATACGCAGTATTTT.

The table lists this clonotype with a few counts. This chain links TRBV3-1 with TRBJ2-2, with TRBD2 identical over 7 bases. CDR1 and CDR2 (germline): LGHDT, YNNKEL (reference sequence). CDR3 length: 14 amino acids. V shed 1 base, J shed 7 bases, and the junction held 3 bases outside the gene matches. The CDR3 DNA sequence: TGTGCCAGCAGCCAAGGGGAGGGCGTCGGGGAGCTGTTTTTT. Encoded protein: CASSQGEGVGELFF.

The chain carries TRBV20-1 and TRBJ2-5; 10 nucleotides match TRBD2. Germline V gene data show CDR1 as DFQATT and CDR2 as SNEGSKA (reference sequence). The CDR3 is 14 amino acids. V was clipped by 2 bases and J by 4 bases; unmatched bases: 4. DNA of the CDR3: TGCAGTGCTAGACTAGCGGGGGCCCGAGAGACCCAGTACTTC. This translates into CSARLAGARETQYF.

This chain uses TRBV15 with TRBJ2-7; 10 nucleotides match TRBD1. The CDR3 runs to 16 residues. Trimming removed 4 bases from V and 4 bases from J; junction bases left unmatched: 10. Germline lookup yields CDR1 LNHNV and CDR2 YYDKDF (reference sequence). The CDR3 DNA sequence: TGTGCCACCAGCATCCAGAGGACAGGGGGAGGATACGAGCAGTACTTC. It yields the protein CATSIQRTGGGYEQYF.

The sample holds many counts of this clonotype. The CDR3, as DNA: TGCGCCAGCAGCCAAGTATTTCTATCCGCGGATGAGCAGTTCTTC. This sequence encodes CASSQVFLSADEQFF. The V call is TRBV4-1, the J call TRBJ2-1; D unresolved. Germline lookup yields CDR1 MGHRA and CDR2 YSYEKL. The V gene lost 1 base and the J gene lost 8 bases, with 15 bases spanning the gap. The CDR3 runs 15 residues.

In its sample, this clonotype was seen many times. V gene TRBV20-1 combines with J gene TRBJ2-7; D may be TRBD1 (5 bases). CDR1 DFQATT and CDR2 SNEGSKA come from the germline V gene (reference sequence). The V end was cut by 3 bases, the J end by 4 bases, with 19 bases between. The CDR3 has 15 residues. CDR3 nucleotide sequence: TGCAGTGCTAGGTTGCAGTCAGGCAGGGTTTACGAGCAGTACTTC. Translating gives CSARLQSGRVYEQYF.